The 22 T cell receptor beta chains presented below share a single source sample, sequenced in a study of cytomegalovirus exposure and HLA in healthy donors. The primer mix had 60 Vbeta and 13 Jbeta primers. TCRdb's table, derived via immunoSEQ multiplex PCR, lists solely in-frame clones and lacks some. Of roughly 100,000 clones in the sample, roughly three quarters were seen once. The sequencing sample was made of PBMCs. The receptors originated from a man aged 35-49 years in good health and CMV-seronegative.

The chain uses TRBV29-1 and TRBJ2-1, with D possibly TRBD1 on 5 matching bases. This CDR3 has 16 residues. CDR1 and CDR2 from the germline V gene are SQVTM and ANQGSEA. Deletions cut 0 bases from V and 3 bases from J, with 15 bases between. CDR3 nucleotide sequence: TGCAGCGTTGAAGATGACTCCCAGGGTTACTACAATGAGCAGTTCTTC. Amino acids: CSVEDDSQGYYNEQFF.

The chain recombines TRBV6-1 with TRBJ2-2; 9 nucleotides align to TRBD1. The CDR3 sequence is 19 residues long. Germline-derived CDR1 and CDR2 are MNHNS and SASEGT. V shed 0 bases and J 2 bases; nucleotides not matched to a gene: 10. CDR3 sequence reads: CASSEATGGPTLNTGELFF. The CDR3 DNA reads as TGTGCCAGCAGTGAAGCAACAGGGGGCCCAACACTAAACACCGGGGAGCTGTTTTTT.

The chain links TRBV27 to TRBJ2-1; 13 bases agree with TRBD2. The trim removed 6 bases at V and 6 bases at J, leaving 17 bases unmatched. The CDR3 covers 19 residues. From germline, CDR1 is MNHEY and CDR2 SMNVEV (reference sequence). CDR3: CASSNPGLAGDQVGNEQFF. Here the CDR3 DNA reads TGTGCCAGCAGCAACCCCGGACTAGCGGGAGACCAAGTGGGCAATGAGCAGTTCTTC.

This chain uses TRBV4-2 with TRBJ2-5; 7 bases fit TRBD1. CDR3 length equals 13 residues. The V and J ends lost 3 bases and 4 bases, in that order; junction bases with no gene match: 2. Per germline, CDR1 LGHNA and CDR2 YNFKEQ. The CDR3 region is CASSQTGPETQYF. Written as DNA, the CDR3 is TGTGCCAGCAGCCAGACAGGGCCAGAGACCCAGTACTTC.

This clone appeared a few times. Here the CDR3 reads CASSVRGRETQYF. In DNA, the CDR3 is TGTGCCAGCAGTGTCAGGGGGCGGGAGACCCAGTACTTC. The rearrangement joins TRBV2 to TRBJ2-5; TRBD1 aligns across 8 bases. The CDR3 has 13 residues. Losses at the gene ends were 4 bases for V and 5 bases for J; bases not matched to a gene: 3. Germline V CDR1 and CDR2: SNHLY, FYNNEI.

The V and J genes are TRBV18 and TRBJ1-4; D remains ambiguous. Germline CDR1 is KGHSH and CDR2 is LQKENI. The CDR3 totals 16 residues. V was shortened by 4 bases and J by 2 bases, with 14 bases between the two germline ends. This CDR3 is CASSHGGIRTNEKLFF. Here the CDR3 DNA reads TGTGCCAGCTCACACGGAGGGATTCGGACTAATGAAAAACTGTTTTTT.

The chain uses TRBV4-1 and TRBJ2-1; a possible D gene is TRBD2 (6 bases). The CDR3 has 12 amino acids. V lost 2 bases to trimming and J lost 15 bases, with 14 bases between them. In germline, CDR1 is MGHRA, CDR2 YSYEKL. In nucleotides, the CDR3 is TGCGCCAGCAGCCAAACCGGGACTGATGCGTTCTTC. Its translation: CASSQTGTDAFF.

This sequence joins TRBV2 and TRBJ2-7, with D unclear. Germline CDR1 and CDR2: SNHLY and FYNNEI. The V gene lost 0 bases and the J gene lost 0 bases, with 6 bases spanning the gap. This CDR3 has 14 amino acids. The CDR3 DNA reads TGTGCCAGCAGTGAAGCTGTCAACTCCTACGAGCAGTACTTC. Translation: CASSEAVNSYEQYF.

The chain recombines TRBV6-1 with TRBJ2-7; TRBD1 aligns across 7 bases. The CDR3 contains 15 residues. From germline, CDR1 is MNHNS and CDR2 SASEGT. V lost 0 bases and J lost 4; bases outside the gene matches: 6. This CDR3 reads CASSEAGTVKYEQYF. CDR3 in DNA: TGTGCCAGCAGTGAAGCCGGGACAGTAAAATACGAGCAGTACTTC.

V and J are TRBV15 and TRBJ1-1; tentative D call: TRBD1 (5 bases). V was trimmed by 0 bases and J by 7 bases, leaving 9 bases between them. CDR1 and CDR2 (germline): LNHNV, YYDKDF (reference sequence). The CDR3 totals 13 residues. The CDR3 coding sequence is TGTGCCACCAGCAGAGATTGGGGGGGTGAAGCTTTCTTT. Protein sequence: CATSRDWGGEAFF.

This clone was seen a handful of times. The chain joins TRBV6-5 to TRBJ2-5; 12 nucleotides match TRBD2. The CDR3 has 15 residues. V lost 4 bases to trimming and J lost 7 bases; unmatched junction nucleotides: 7. CDR1 MNHEY and CDR2 SVGAGI come from the germline V gene. CDR3 amino acids: CASSSRTSGTGTQYF. The CDR3 bases are TGTGCCAGCAGTTCAAGGACTAGCGGGACGGGGACCCAGTACTTC.

The chain carries TRBV14 and TRBJ2-3, with TRBD1 as a possible D gene (5 bases). The V end lost 7 bases, the J end lost 9 bases, and 17 bases lay between the germline ends. In germline, CDR1 is SGHDN, CDR2 FVKESK. The CDR3 is 13 amino acids. CDR3 protein: CASTMVAGFTQYF. The CDR3 DNA sequence: TGTGCCAGCACCATGGTAGCAGGGTTCACGCAGTATTTT.

The chain carries TRBV30 and TRBJ2-7, with D perhaps matching TRBD1 (5 bases). The CDR3 sequence is 11 residues long. Germline V CDR1 and CDR2: GTSNPN, SVGIG (reference sequence). The V and J ends lost 7 bases and 2 bases respectively, with 9 bases between them. The CDR3 DNA is TGTGCCTTGGACACCCCCTACGAGCAGTACTTC. Amino acid sequence: CALDTPYEQYF. The full variable domain, in which reference TRBV30 and TRBJ2-7 provide the parts outside the CDR3, is SQTIHQWPATLVQPVGSPLSLECTVEGTSNPNLYWYRQAAGRGLQLLFYSVGIGQISSEVPQNLSASRPQDRQFILSSKKLLLSDSGFYLCALDTPYEQYFGPGTRLTVT.

This chain joins TRBV28 and TRBJ1-5; 7 bases align to TRBD1. The V gene end was trimmed by 2 bases and the J gene end by 6 bases; junction bases not matched to a gene: 4. The CDR3 has 14 residues. Germline lookup yields CDR1 MDHEN and CDR2 SYDVKM. The CDR3 DNA reads TGTGCCAGCAGTTTAGAGGGGGCGCGTCAGCCCCAGCATTTT. Amino acids: CASSLEGARQPQHF.

The rearrangement uses TRBV4-1 and TRBJ1-1; unclear D gene. The germline CDR1 and CDR2 sequences are MGHRA and YSYEKL. Between the trimmed V and J ends, which lost 0 bases and 5 bases, there was a span of 10 bases. The CDR3 runs 14 residues. Here the CDR3 reads CASSQDPQATEAFF. DNA for the CDR3: TGCGCCAGCAGCCAAGATCCCCAGGCAACTGAAGCTTTCTTT.

The V call is TRBV6-1, the J call TRBJ2-3, with D perhaps matching TRBD2 (7 bases). Between the trimmed V and J ends, which lost 2 bases and 2 bases, there was a span of 11 bases. The CDR3 extends over 15 amino acids. CDR1 is MNHNS and CDR2 is SASEGT in the germline V gene. The CDR3 is CASSEFGGPTDTQYF. CDR3 DNA sequence: TGTGCCAGCAGTGAATTCGGGGGGCCCACAGATACGCAGTATTTT.

V gene TRBV6-6 combines with J gene TRBJ2-7, with TRBD1 matching 7 bases. Per germline, CDR1 MNHNY and CDR2 SVGAGI (reference sequence). V gave up 6 bases and J gave up 5 bases; unmatched junction bases: 16. CDR3 size: 16 residues. The CDR3 reads CASRQGSVGGINEQYF. The DNA for the CDR3 is TGTGCCAGCAGACAGGGGTCGGTGGGTGGGATAAACGAGCAGTACTTC.

The CDR3 spells CASSFGRGVATNEKLFF. In DNA, the CDR3 is TGTGCCAGCAGCTTCGGTAGGGGCGTTGCAACTAATGAAAAACTGTTTTTT. The chain combines TRBV7-2 with TRBJ1-4; the D gene is possibly TRBD1 (5 bases). The CDR3 covers 17 residues. Looked up from germline, CDR1 is SGHTA and CDR2 is FQGNSA. V gave up 3 bases and J gave up 0 bases, with 14 bases separating them.

This clone has just one count. The rearrangement links TRBV19 to TRBJ1-1; tentative D call: TRBD1 (5 bases). Germline V gene lookup returns CDR1 LNHDA and CDR2 SQIVND (reference sequence). The CDR3 length is 15 residues. V dropped 6 bases and J dropped 1 base, with 15 bases sitting between them. CDR3 sequence: CASSPQFRENTEAFF. The CDR3 bases are TGTGCCAGTAGCCCACAATTCAGGGAGAACACTGAAGCTTTCTTT.

J is TRBJ2-1 and V is TRBV7-3, with 7 bases aligning to TRBD2. The CDR3 sequence is 14 residues long. Germline CDR1 reads SGHTA; CDR2 reads FQGTGA. Germline trimming cut 2 bases from V and 7 bases from J; bases unmatched to any gene: 5. The CDR3 region has the DNA TGTGCCAGCAGCTTACTTTTGGGGGGGAATGAGCAGTTCTTC. Translated: CASSLLLGGNEQFF.

This rearrangement joins TRBV19 to TRBJ1-5, with 7 bases aligning to TRBD1. This CDR3 is 17 amino acids long. CDR1 and CDR2 from the germline V gene are LNHDA and SQIVND (reference sequence). Germline trimming cut 3 bases from V and 4 bases from J; bases unmatched to any gene: 12. For the CDR3, the DNA is TGTGCCAGTAGTATGTTATGGGACAGAAAAACTAATCAGCCCCAGCATTTT. It yields the protein CASSMLWDRKTNQPQHF.

The chain couples TRBV7-3 to TRBJ2-1; 9 nucleotides match TRBD1. With V trimmed by 3 bases and J by 6 bases, 6 bases remained unmatched. The germline V gene has CDR1 SGHTA and CDR2 FQGTGA. CDR3 size: 15 residues. The CDR3 nucleotides are TGTGCCAGCAGCTTGGGGGACAGGGTCTCCAATGAGCAGTTCTTC. Translating it yields CASSLGDRVSNEQFF.